One sample yielded the 28 T cell receptor beta chains listed below, sequenced in a study of blood T cell repertoires in COVID-19. Sequencing used immunoSEQ multiplex PCR; TCRdb keeps in-frame clones, though not all of them. There are approximately 110,000 clones in the sample; around 76% occur only once, and less than 20% lies in the top ten. The specimen sequenced was peripheral blood. The receptors here all came from a woman between 65 and 79 years old with acute or convalescent COVID-19.

The chain is built from TRBV7-2 and TRBJ1-1; 7 nucleotides match TRBD1. V trimming: 0 bases; J trimming: 11 bases; junction bases outside the gene matches: 9. Germline V CDR1 and CDR2: SGHTA, FQGNSA. The CDR3 has 14 amino acids. Written as DNA, the CDR3 is TGTGCCAGCAGCTTAGCGCTCAGAGGGGGCCCGGCTTTCTTT. Translating gives CASSLALRGGPAFF.

This sequence joins TRBV28 and TRBJ2-7; no definite D call. The CDR3 has 12 amino acids. CDR1 MDHEN and CDR2 SYDVKM come from the germline V gene. With 2 bases removed from V and 3 bases from J, the gap between germline ends came to 5 bases. CDR3 protein: CASSLGGYEQYF. DNA of the CDR3: TGTGCCAGCAGTTTAGGCGGCTACGAGCAGTACTTC. The full variable domain, its missing parts supplied by reference TRBV28 and TRBJ2-7, is DVKVTQSSRYLVKRTGEKVFLECVQDMDHENMFWYRQDPGLGLRLIYFSYDVKMKEKGDIPEGYSVSREKKERFSLILESASTNQTSMYLCASSLGGYEQYFGPGTRLTVT.

The table lists this clone with a count of one. The chain combines TRBV19 with TRBJ2-2; TRBD1 matches at 7 bases. The CDR3 covers 14 residues. Germline CDR1 and CDR2: LNHDA and SQIVND (reference sequence). The trim removed 4 bases at V and 5 bases at J, leaving 4 bases unmatched. In DNA form, the CDR3 reads TGTGCCAGTAGTACTCGACAGGGAACCGGGGAGCTGTTTTTT. Its translation is CASSTRQGTGELFF.

This chain uses TRBV5-1 with TRBJ2-1, with D possibly matching TRBD1 (5 bases). The V end lost 2 bases, the J end lost 2 bases, and 11 bases lay between the germline ends. CDR1 and CDR2 (germline): SGHRS, YFSETQ. This CDR3 has 15 amino acids. The CDR3: CASSFQGVPYNEQFF. The CDR3 nucleotides are TGCGCCAGCAGCTTCCAGGGTGTTCCCTACAATGAGCAGTTCTTC.

This chain uses TRBV5-6 with TRBJ2-3, with 9 bases matching TRBD2. V dropped 6 bases and J dropped 4; count of bases not matched to a gene: 6. The CDR3 is 14 amino acids. Germline V gene lookup returns CDR1 SGHDT and CDR2 YYEEEE. CDR3 coding DNA: TGTGCCAGCACAAAGCGGGGGGAATCAGATACGCAGTATTTT. Its protein is CASTKRGESDTQYF.

V and J are TRBV29-1 and TRBJ2-1; weak D call: TRBD2 (7 bases). The V gene lost 5 bases and the J gene lost 3 bases, with 14 bases spanning the gap. Germline CDR1 and CDR2: SQVTM and ANQGSEA. There are 14 residues in the CDR3. The CDR3 region is CSVIGGGHYNEQFF. CDR3 nucleotides: TGCAGCGTTATTGGCGGGGGACACTACAATGAGCAGTTCTTC.

The chain recombines TRBV20-1 with TRBJ1-5; tentatively, D is TRBD1 (5 bases). Trimming removed 3 bases at V and 6 bases at J, with 15 bases between. Germline lookup yields CDR1 DFQATT and CDR2 SNEGSKA (reference sequence). The CDR3 loop spans 14 amino acids. CDR3 in amino acids: CSASLRGEGQPQHF. The DNA for the CDR3 is TGCAGTGCTAGTTTACGGGGGGAGGGTCAGCCCCAGCATTTT.

The chain employs TRBV30 and TRBJ2-5; TRBD1 matches at 10 bases. Germline CDR1 and CDR2: GTSNPN and SVGIG (reference sequence). The CDR3 is 14 residues long. V was pared by 2 bases and J by 5 bases, with 5 bases of the junction left unmatched. CDR3 sequence: CAWSKGQGHETQYF. The CDR3, as DNA: TGTGCCTGGAGTAAGGGACAGGGGCATGAGACCCAGTACTTC.

The rearrangement uses TRBV18 and TRBJ1-2; 9 bases are shared with TRBD1. The V gene's germline CDR1 is KGHSH and CDR2 LQKENI. The CDR3 runs 15 residues. The V gene end was trimmed by 3 bases and the J gene end by 4 bases; junction bases not matched to a gene: 6. The chain's CDR3 is CASSPGQGHSYGYTF. CDR3 nucleotide sequence: TGTGCCAGCTCACCGGGACAGGGTCATAGCTATGGCTACACCTTC.

The chain combines TRBV5-1 with TRBJ1-2; D is possibly TRBD1 (5 bases). This CDR3 spans 14 amino acids. Trimming pared 4 bases from V and 8 bases from J, leaving 18 bases between. CDR1 SGHRS and CDR2 YFSETQ come from the germline V gene. The CDR3: CASSARDFLGGYTF. DNA of the CDR3: TGCGCCAGCAGCGCCAGGGACTTCCTGGGCGGCTACACCTTC.

This clone was seen a single time. This chain connects TRBV5-1 to TRBJ2-3, with 10 bases matching TRBD1. Germline CDR1 reads SGHRS; CDR2 reads YFSETQ. The CDR3 runs 13 residues. V lost 5 bases to trimming and J lost 10 bases; unmatched junction nucleotides: 7. The CDR3 here is CASRTGTGEPQYF. The CDR3 nucleotides are TGCGCCAGCAGGACCGGGACAGGGGAGCCGCAGTATTTT. Full variable domain (outside the CDR3, taken from reference TRBV5-1 and TRBJ2-3): KAGVTQTPRYLIKTRGQQVTLSCSPISGHRSVSWYQQTPGQGLQFLFEYFSETQRNKGNFPGRFSGRQFSNSRSEMNVSTLELGDSALYLCASRTGTGEPQYFGPGTRLTVL.

The rearrangement uses TRBV18 and TRBJ1-1, with TRBD1 matching over 8 bases. CDR1 and CDR2 from the germline V gene are KGHSH and LQKENI. Losses at the gene ends were 2 bases for V and 5 bases for J; bases not matched to a gene: 13. The CDR3 is 17 amino acids. CDR3 sequence reads: CASSPKGTGTDKTEAFF. Here the CDR3 DNA reads TGTGCCAGCTCACCAAAGGGGACAGGAACGGATAAAACTGAAGCTTTCTTT.

The J gene is TRBJ1-4, the V gene TRBV12-5; 7 nucleotides match TRBD1. V was pared by 4 bases and J by 3 bases, with 2 bases of the junction left unmatched. CDR3 length: 14 amino acids. The germline gives CDR1 LGHNT, CDR2 FRNRAP. CDR3 residues: CASGSGTANEKLFF. CDR3 sequence (DNA): TGTGCTAGTGGTTCGGGGACAGCTAATGAAAAACTGTTTTTT.

The chain couples TRBV10-3 to TRBJ1-3, with D tentatively TRBD1 (5 bases). V shed 6 bases and J shed 4 bases, with 10 bases lying between them. The CDR3 contains 13 residues. Germline loops: CDR1 ENHRY, CDR2 SYGVKD. The CDR3 DNA sequence: TGTGCCATCAGCCTCGACAGAGGAAACACCATATATTTT. Translation gives CAISLDRGNTIYF.

The chain joins TRBV15 to TRBJ2-7; 7 bases fit TRBD1. The CDR3 consists of 18 residues. CDR1 is LNHNV and CDR2 is YYDKDF in the germline V gene (reference sequence). V was pared by 0 bases and J by 2 bases, with 13 bases of the junction left unmatched. This chain's CDR3 is CATSRDSAGGPSTYEQYF. Written as DNA, the CDR3 is TGTGCCACCAGCAGAGATTCGGCAGGGGGTCCCTCCACCTACGAGCAGTACTTC. The full variable domain, rest sourced from reference TRBV15 and TRBJ2-7, is DAMVIQNPRYQVTQFGKPVTLSCSQTLNHNVMYWYQQKSSQAPKLLFHYYDKDFNNEADTPDNFQSRRPNTSFCFLDIRSPGLGDTAMYLCATSRDSAGGPSTYEQYFGPGTRLTVT.

In DNA, the CDR3 is TGTGCCAGCAGCCAAACCGGGACTGTGCCCTACGAGCAGTACTTC. Encoded protein: CASSQTGTVPYEQYF. The chain couples TRBV7-2 to TRBJ2-7; the D gene is possibly TRBD2 (6 bases). The CDR3 is 15 amino acids. V shed 5 bases and J shed 2 bases, with 16 bases lying between them. The germline gives CDR1 SGHTA, CDR2 FQGNSA.

This clone was detected only once. J is TRBJ2-5 and V is TRBV19, with 8 bases aligning to TRBD1. The germline CDR1 and CDR2 sequences are LNHDA and SQIVND (reference sequence). The V segment lost 8 bases and the J segment 2 bases; nucleotides outside the gene matches: 10. The CDR3 has 15 amino acids. The CDR3 sequence: CASSPGTGLQETQYF. For the CDR3, the DNA is TGTGCCAGTTCCCCCGGGACAGGCCTTCAAGAGACCCAGTACTTC.

This sequence joins TRBV29-1 and TRBJ2-5; weak D call: TRBD1 (6 bases). This CDR3 is 12 amino acids long. Germline CDR1 SQVTM, CDR2 ANQGSEA. V lost 6 bases, J lost 5 bases, and 13 bases lay in between. The CDR3 bases are TGCAGCGTATCACAGGGTGGGGAGACCCAGTACTTC. This translates into CSVSQGGETQYF.

This chain links TRBV30 with TRBJ1-2; D gene unclear. V dropped 0 bases and J dropped 4 bases, with 15 bases sitting between them. Germline V gives CDR1 GTSNPN, CDR2 SVGIG (reference sequence). The CDR3 sequence is 15 residues long. CDR3 sequence: CAWSVLTSGGYGYTF. The CDR3 region has the DNA TGTGCCTGGAGTGTACTCACATCGGGAGGCTATGGCTACACCTTC.

This clone was counted once. The chain uses TRBV3-1 (or the pseudogene TRBV3-2) and TRBJ2-1; tentatively, D is TRBD1 (8 bases). Between the trimmed V and J ends, which lost 4 bases and 3 bases, there was a span of 22 bases. From germline, CDR1 is LGHDT and CDR2 YNNKEL (reference sequence). The CDR3 sequence is 18 residues long. In DNA, the CDR3 is TGTGCCAGCAGCCTAGAGAACAGGGGGGGGGCCCTCTACAATGAGCAGTTCTTC. Amino acid sequence: CASSLENRGGALYNEQFF.

This chain uses TRBV10-3 with TRBJ2-1, with 7 bases fitting TRBD2. The CDR3 spans 17 residues. The V gene's germline CDR1 is ENHRY and CDR2 SYGVKD. V gave up 0 bases and J gave up 0 bases; unmatched junction bases: 5. The CDR3 nucleotides are TGTGCCATCAGTGAGTCCAGTCTAGCGGACTCCTACAATGAGCAGTTCTTC. Residues: CAISESSLADSYNEQFF.

CDR3 sequence reads: CASSLTMGGGTDTQYF. The CDR3 nucleotides read TGTGCCAGCAGCTTAACGATGGGGGGGGGCACAGATACGCAGTATTTT. The V gene is TRBV7-9, the J gene TRBJ2-3; 7 nucleotides agree with TRBD2. Germline CDR1 and CDR2: SEHNR and FQNEAQ (reference sequence). The junction had 6 bases not matched to a gene; V was cut back by 2 bases and J by 1 base. The CDR3 runs to 16 residues. The whole variable domain, filled in from reference TRBV7-9 and TRBJ2-3, reads DTGVSQNPRHKITKRGQNVTFRCDPISEHNRLYWYRQTLGQGPEFLTYFQNEAQLEKSRLLSDRFSAERPKGSFSTLEIQRTEQGDSAMYLCASSLTMGGGTDTQYFGPGTRLTVL.

This clone was recorded once. The V call is TRBV27, the J call TRBJ2-5; possible D gene TRBD1, 5 bases. Trimming removed 3 bases from V and 7 bases from J, with 12 bases in between. The CDR3 length is 13 residues. Germline CDR1 reads MNHEY; CDR2 reads SMNVEV (reference sequence). The CDR3 DNA is TGTGCCAGCAGTTTCAGGGAAGACCGGACCCAGTACTTC. Its protein is CASSFREDRTQYF.

The chain couples TRBV7-2 to TRBJ2-5; no firm D call. The CDR3 contains 13 residues. Trimming took off 4 bases at V and 4 bases at J, with 10 bases between the two ends. Germline CDR1 reads SGHTA; CDR2 reads FQGNSA. CDR3 in amino acids: CASSSLRRETQYF. CDR3 DNA sequence: TGTGCCAGCAGCTCTCTAAGGAGAGAGACCCAGTACTTC.

The J gene is TRBJ2-2, the V gene TRBV9; possibly TRBD2 for D (6 bases). This CDR3 has 15 residues. Germline CDR1 is SGDLS and CDR2 is YYNGEE. Trimming removed 4 bases from V and 5 bases from J, with 15 bases in between. The CDR3 spells CASSPARGRTGELFF. In DNA form, the CDR3 reads TGTGCCAGCAGCCCAGCCCGGGGGAGAACCGGGGAGCTGTTTTTT.

This clone was counted only a few times. The chain has TRBV10-3 and TRBJ1-1; no firm D call. Germline V lookup: CDR1 ENHRY, CDR2 SYGVKD. Trimming cost V 11 bases and J 2 bases, with 9 bases left between them. CDR3 length equals 11 residues. This chain's CDR3 is CASRANTEAFF. The CDR3, as DNA: TGTGCCTCGCGGGCCAACACTGAAGCTTTCTTT.

V gene TRBV9 combines with J gene TRBJ2-2, with D perhaps TRBD1 (5 bases). There are 15 residues in the CDR3. Trimming cost V 0 bases and J 3 bases, with 9 bases left between them. Germline V lookup: CDR1 SGDLS, CDR2 YYNGEE. CDR3 protein: CASSVVQGDTGELFF. DNA for the CDR3: TGTGCCAGCAGCGTAGTCCAGGGTGACACCGGGGAGCTGTTTTTT.

This clone has a handful of counts. CDR3 sequence (DNA): TGTGCCAGCAGCGTAGCGCCCTCGGGCGAGCAGTACTTC. It codes for CASSVAPSGEQYF. The chain couples TRBV9 to TRBJ2-7, with D hard to call. This CDR3 comprises 13 residues. Germline V gene sequence: CDR1 SGDLS, CDR2 YYNGEE. V was cut by 0 bases and J by 6 bases, with 10 bases left in between. The entire variable domain, with the rest obtained from reference TRBV9 and TRBJ2-7, is as follows: DSGVTQTPKHLITATGQRVTLRCSPRSGDLSVYWYQQSLDQGLQFLIQYYNGEERAKGNILERFSAQQFPDLHSELNLSSLELGDSALYFCASSVAPSGEQYFGPGTRLTVT.